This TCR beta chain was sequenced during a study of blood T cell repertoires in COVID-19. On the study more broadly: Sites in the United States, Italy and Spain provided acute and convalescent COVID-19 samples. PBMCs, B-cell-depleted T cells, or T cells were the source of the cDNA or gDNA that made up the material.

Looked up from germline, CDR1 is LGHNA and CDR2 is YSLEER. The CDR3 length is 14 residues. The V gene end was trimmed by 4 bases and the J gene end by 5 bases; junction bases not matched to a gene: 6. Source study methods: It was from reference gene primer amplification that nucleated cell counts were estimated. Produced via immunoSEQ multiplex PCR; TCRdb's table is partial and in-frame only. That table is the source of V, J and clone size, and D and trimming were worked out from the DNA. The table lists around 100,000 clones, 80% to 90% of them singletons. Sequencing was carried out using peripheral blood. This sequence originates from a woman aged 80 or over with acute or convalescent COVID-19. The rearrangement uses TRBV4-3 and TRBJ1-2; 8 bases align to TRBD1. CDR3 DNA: TGCGCCAGCAGCCCCGGACAGGGATTTTATGGCTACACCTTC. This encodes CASSPGQGFYGYTF.